This passage covers 26 T cell receptor beta chains from one sample sequenced in a study of control samples from healthy donors and cancer patients. TCRdb's table, derived via immunoSEQ multiplex PCR, lists solely in-frame clones and lacks some. Of 55,000 to 80,000 clones listed, roughly 87% were seen once; the top ten hold about 6%. Sequences were obtained from PBMCs. These receptors were collected from a man in his 60s with colorectal cancer.

CDR3 loop: CSVTQGGGTGELFF. In DNA, the CDR3 is TGCAGCGTTACCCAGGGAGGAGGTACCGGGGAGCTGTTTTTT. The chain uses TRBV29-1 and TRBJ2-2; possible D gene TRBD2, 6 bases. V gave up 5 bases and J gave up 5 bases, with 15 bases separating them. Germline-derived CDR1 and CDR2 are SQVTM and ANQGSEA. CDR3 size: 14 residues.

This chain joins TRBV28 and TRBJ1-2, with no clear D. CDR1 and CDR2 from the germline V gene are MDHEN and SYDVKM. The CDR3 is made up of 14 amino acids. The germline V and J ends were trimmed by 2 bases and 5 bases, with 12 bases remaining between them. In nucleotides, the CDR3 is TGTGCCAGCAGTTTAGGGCTGCGCTATTATGGCTACACCTTC. Translation gives CASSLGLRYYGYTF.

V gene TRBV6-6 combines with J gene TRBJ2-2, with TRBD1 identical over 7 bases. V was pared by 6 bases and J by 3 bases, with 4 bases of the junction left unmatched. The CDR3 is 14 amino acids. In germline, CDR1 is MNHNY, CDR2 SVGAGI (reference sequence). CDR3 protein: CASSPGTDTGELFF. In DNA form, the CDR3 reads TGTGCCAGCAGCCCCGGGACAGACACCGGGGAGCTGTTTTTT.

This chain joins TRBV19 and TRBJ1-3, with 7 bases aligning to TRBD1. The V gene's germline CDR1 is LNHDA and CDR2 SQIVND (reference sequence). CDR3 size: 14 residues. Germline trimming cut 5 bases from V and 4 bases from J; bases unmatched to any gene: 5. The CDR3 nucleotides read TGTGCCAGTAGTCCGACAGGGCTCGGAAACACCATATATTTT. The encoded protein is CASSPTGLGNTIYF.

V gene TRBV7-2 combines with J gene TRBJ2-2; tentative D call: TRBD1 (5 bases). V lost 2 bases to trimming and J lost 0 bases, with 10 bases between them. The length of the CDR3 is 16 residues. From germline, CDR1 is SGHTA and CDR2 FQGNSA. CDR3 protein: CASSLLWGANTGELFF. In DNA form, the CDR3 reads TGTGCCAGCAGCTTACTGTGGGGCGCGAACACCGGGGAGCTGTTTTTT.

The chain couples TRBV18 to TRBJ1-2, with unresolved D. The CDR3 is 12 amino acids. The germline gives CDR1 KGHSH, CDR2 LQKENI. V shed 1 base and J shed 7 bases, with 7 bases lying between them. In DNA form, the CDR3 reads TGTGCCAGCTCACCACAGCGGGGTGGCTACACCTTC. Its protein product is CASSPQRGGYTF.

The V gene is TRBV20-1, the J gene TRBJ2-7; the D is unclear. This CDR3 has 11 amino acids. The V and J ends lost 4 bases and 6 bases respectively, with 10 bases between them. CDR1 is DFQATT and CDR2 is SNEGSKA in the germline V gene (reference sequence). The CDR3 region is CSATALPEQYF. DNA for the CDR3: TGCAGTGCTACAGCCTTGCCCGAGCAGTACTTC.

The chain combines TRBV2 with TRBJ1-1; possibly TRBD1 for D (6 bases). Germline values: CDR1 SNHLY, CDR2 FYNNEI. V was pared by 6 bases and J by 10 bases, with 15 bases between. This CDR3 has 12 residues. The CDR3 loop reads CASRAQGNRAFF. DNA of the CDR3: TGTGCCAGCAGGGCACAGGGAAATAGAGCTTTCTTT.

V gene TRBV10-3 combines with J gene TRBJ1-6; D gene uncertain. CDR1 and CDR2 (germline): ENHRY, SYGVKD. The CDR3 sequence is 14 residues long. V lost 7 bases and J 0 bases, leaving 7 bases between the germline ends. The chain's CDR3 is CAITQSSYNSPLHF. CDR3 in DNA: TGTGCCATCACCCAGAGCTCCTATAATTCACCCCTCCACTTT.

The chain links TRBV6-5 to TRBJ1-1; 7 bases are a match to TRBD1. The junction had 8 bases not matched to a gene; V was cut back by 7 bases and J by 0 bases. This CDR3 is 15 amino acids long. Germline values: CDR1 MNHEY, CDR2 SVGAGI. The CDR3 here is CASTTGDRLNTEAFF. DNA for the CDR3: TGTGCCAGCACCACCGGGGACAGACTGAACACTGAAGCTTTCTTT.

The genes are TRBV5-6 and TRBJ1-5; 8 nucleotides line up with TRBD1. The CDR3 has 14 amino acids. Germline lookup yields CDR1 SGHDT and CDR2 YYEEEE. The V segment lost 0 bases and the J segment 7 bases; nucleotides outside the gene matches: 3. The CDR3 DNA is TGTGCCAGCAGCTTGGGAACAGGGGGACAGCCCCAGCATTTT. This translates into CASSLGTGGQPQHF. The variable domain in full, completed from reference TRBV5-6 and TRBJ1-5, reads DAGVTQSPTHLIKTRGQQVTLRCSPKSGHDTVSWYQQALGQGPQFIFQYYEEEERQRGNFPDRFSGHQFPNYSSELNVNALLLGDSALYLCASSLGTGGQPQHFGDGTRLSIL.

The V call is TRBV7-8, the J call TRBJ1-3, with 12 bases fitting TRBD1. With V trimmed by 2 bases and J by 4 bases, 6 bases remained unmatched. The CDR3 has 17 residues. Germline V gene lookup returns CDR1 SGHVS and CDR2 FQNEAQ. This CDR3 reads CASSLMGQGARGNTIYF. CDR3 nucleotide sequence: TGTGCCAGCAGCTTAATGGGACAGGGGGCGCGAGGAAACACCATATATTTT.

This chain uses TRBV4-2 with TRBJ2-7, with 12 bases matching TRBD2. This CDR3 is 16 amino acids long. V was pared by 3 bases and J by 6 bases, with 9 bases of the junction left unmatched. Germline lookup yields CDR1 LGHNA and CDR2 YNFKEQ. The CDR3 nucleotides read TGTGCCAGCAGCCATCTGCTAGCGGGGGGGCCCCGCGAGCAGTACTTC. Its protein is CASSHLLAGGPREQYF.

J is TRBJ2-3 and V is TRBV19, with D unclear. Between the trimmed V and J ends, which lost 4 bases and 4 bases, there was a span of 12 bases. There are 14 residues in the CDR3. Germline V gene data show CDR1 as LNHDA and CDR2 as SQIVND (reference sequence). As DNA, the CDR3 is TGTGCCAGTAGTAACACGCTAAGCCCAGATACGCAGTATTTT. Amino acids: CASSNTLSPDTQYF.

The chain couples TRBV18 to TRBJ1-1; D is uncertain. Trimming took off 6 bases at V and 6 bases at J, with 17 bases between the two ends. This CDR3 has 14 amino acids. Germline CDR1 and CDR2: KGHSH and LQKENI. This CDR3 is CASSRDLGFAEAFF. The CDR3 DNA reads as TGTGCCAGCTCTCGCGACCTGGGATTCGCTGAAGCTTTCTTT.

This chain uses TRBV11-1 with TRBJ2-5; D is unclear. This CDR3 spans 14 amino acids. V lost 1 base and J lost 5, with 11 bases in between. CDR1 and CDR2 from the germline V gene are SGHAT and FQDESV (reference sequence). The CDR3 sequence is CASSLGSYLETQYF. The CDR3 nucleotides read TGTGCCAGCAGCTTAGGCTCCTACCTGGAGACCCAGTACTTC. Complete variable domain (other parts from reference TRBV11-1 and TRBJ2-5): EAEVAQSPRYKITEKSQAVAFWCDPISGHATLYWYRQILGQGPELLVQFQDESVVDDSQLPKDRFSAERLKGVDSTLKIQPAELGDSAMYLCASSLGSYLETQYFGPGTRLLVL.

The chain links TRBV11-2 to TRBJ2-5; 10 positions match TRBD1. Per the germline V gene, CDR1 is SGHAT and CDR2 is FQNNGV. V lost 5 bases and J lost 1; bases outside the gene matches: 4. This CDR3 is 15 amino acids long. DNA for the CDR3: TGTGCCAGCAGCCCGGACAGGGGGGTCCAAGAGACCCAGTACTTC. It codes for CASSPDRGVQETQYF.

The chain joins TRBV6-4 to TRBJ1-2; possibly TRBD1 for D (5 bases). The CDR3 runs to 15 residues. CDR1 and CDR2 from the germline V gene are MRHNA and SNTAGT. Trimming stripped 5 bases from V and 2 bases from J, with 15 bases between. The CDR3 DNA reads TGTGCCAGCAGTCCTAGTTCTGGGGGAAACTATGGCTACACCTTC. The encoded protein is CASSPSSGGNYGYTF.

V is TRBV6-5 and J is TRBJ1-2; TRBD1 aligns across 7 bases. CDR3 length: 12 amino acids. The V gene's germline CDR1 is MNHEY and CDR2 SVGAGI. With V trimmed by 11 bases and J by 5 bases, 8 bases remained unmatched. The CDR3 DNA is TGTGCCGGAAACAGGGGTGTTTATGGCTACACCTTC. Amino acids: CAGNRGVYGYTF.

The V and J genes are TRBV10-3 and TRBJ2-7, with TRBD1 matching over 10 bases. Germline values: CDR1 ENHRY, CDR2 SYGVKD. V trimming: 8 bases; J trimming: 6 bases; junction bases outside the gene matches: 10. There are 14 residues in the CDR3. The CDR3 spells CAIGSDRGMSEQYF. The CDR3, as DNA: TGTGCCATCGGATCGGACAGGGGGATGAGCGAGCAGTACTTC.

The rearrangement links TRBV6-5 to TRBJ1-5; D gene uncertain. Trimming stripped 4 bases from V and 3 bases from J, with 7 bases between. Per germline, CDR1 MNHEY and CDR2 SVGAGI. CDR3 size: 13 residues. The CDR3 reads CASSSRDNQPQHF. CDR3 coding DNA: TGTGCCAGCAGTTCACGGGACAATCAGCCCCAGCATTTT.

The chain joins TRBV19 to TRBJ1-5, with D perhaps TRBD1 (5 bases). CDR3 length: 14 amino acids. CDR1 is LNHDA and CDR2 is SQIVND in the germline V gene (reference sequence). Trimming took 9 bases from V and 1 from J, leaving 13 bases between them. The CDR3 protein is CASRPGPSNQPQHF. CDR3 DNA: TGTGCCAGCCGTCCGGGACCGAGCAATCAGCCCCAGCATTTT.

V gene TRBV7-2 combines with J gene TRBJ2-7; no clear D. V lost 1 base and J 0 bases, leaving 7 bases between the germline ends. The CDR3 spans 14 residues. Germline V gives CDR1 SGHTA, CDR2 FQGNSA. This CDR3 reads CASSLEWSSYEQYF. The CDR3 nucleotides are TGTGCCAGCAGCTTAGAATGGAGCTCCTACGAGCAGTACTTC.

This clone is deemed medium-sized. The chain carries TRBV5-6 and TRBJ1-1; D gene unclear. Germline V gene lookup returns CDR1 SGHDT and CDR2 YYEEEE. This CDR3 comprises 15 residues. The germline V and J ends were trimmed by 0 bases and 1 base, with 10 bases remaining between them. CDR3 nucleotide sequence: TGTGCCAGCAGCTTGGGAGCGGGCCGGAACACTGAAGCTTTCTTT. This translates into CASSLGAGRNTEAFF.

V usage is TRBV7-9 and J usage is TRBJ2-1; D is ambiguous. The ends were cut back, 6 bases at V and 0 bases at J, with 12 bases in the middle. The V gene's germline CDR1 is SEHNR and CDR2 FQNEAQ (reference sequence). The CDR3 has 15 residues. The DNA for the CDR3 is TGTGCCAGCAGATCAATGGGTAGCTCCTACAATGAGCAGTTCTTC. Translated, it gives CASRSMGSSYNEQFF.

This chain connects TRBV4-3 to TRBJ1-5; D unclear. Per the germline V gene, CDR1 is LGHNA and CDR2 is YSLEER. CDR3 length: 13 residues. Trimming removed 0 bases at V and 11 bases at J, with 11 bases between. In nucleotides, the CDR3 is TGCGCCAGCAGCCAAGAAAAAGGACTGTCCCAGCATTTT. Translation gives CASSQEKGLSQHF.